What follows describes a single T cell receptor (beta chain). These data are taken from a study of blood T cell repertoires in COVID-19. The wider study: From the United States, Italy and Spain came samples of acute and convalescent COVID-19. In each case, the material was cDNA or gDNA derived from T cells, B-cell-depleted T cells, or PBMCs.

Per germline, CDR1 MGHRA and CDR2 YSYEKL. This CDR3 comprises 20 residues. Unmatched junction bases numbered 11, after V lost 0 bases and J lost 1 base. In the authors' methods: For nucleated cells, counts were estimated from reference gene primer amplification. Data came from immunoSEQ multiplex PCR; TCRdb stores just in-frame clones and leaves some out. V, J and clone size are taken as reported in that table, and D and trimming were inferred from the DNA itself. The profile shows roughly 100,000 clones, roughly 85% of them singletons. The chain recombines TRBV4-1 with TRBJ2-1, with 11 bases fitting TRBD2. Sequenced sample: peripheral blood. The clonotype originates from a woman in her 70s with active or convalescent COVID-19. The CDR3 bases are TGCGCCAGCAGCCAAGATCGGGATAGCGGGGGGGCATTTTCCTACAATGAGCAGTTCTTC. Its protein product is CASSQDRDSGGAFSYNEQFF.